Listed below are T cell receptor beta chains from one sample, sequenced in a study of cytomegalovirus exposure and HLA in healthy donors. Using immunoSEQ multiplex PCR, the repertoire was profiled, and TCRdb retains in-frame clones only, with some absent. The sample records approximately 190,000 clones, 65% to 90% being singletons. The sequencing sample was made of PBMCs. All receptors derive from a middle-aged man in good health and CMV-seropositive. Each CDR3 is given with its conserved first and last residue. Each record gives: D gene, V gene, J gene, CDR3 protein, CDR3 DNA. D genes are given only for firm matches.

d_call: TRBD2; v_call: TRBV7-3; j_call: TRBJ2-1; cdr3_aa: CASSLAPSGGAGEQFF; cdr3_nt: TGTGCCAGCAGCTTAGCCCCTAGCGGGGGGGCCGGTGAGCAGTTCTTC
d_call: TRBD2; v_call: TRBV7-6; j_call: TRBJ2-5; cdr3_aa: CASSLEAGGGETQYF; cdr3_nt: TGTGCCAGCAGCTTAGAGGCGGGGGGGGGAGAGACCCAGTACTTC
d_call: -; v_call: TRBV4-3; j_call: TRBJ2-3; cdr3_aa: CASSQEQWDTQYF; cdr3_nt: TGCGCCAGCAGCCAAGAACAGTGGGATACGCAGTATTTT
d_call: TRBD1; v_call: TRBV2; j_call: TRBJ1-4; cdr3_aa: CASSAGTATNEKLFF; cdr3_nt: TGTGCCAGCAGTGCGGGGACAGCAACTAATGAAAAACTGTTTTTT
d_call: -; v_call: TRBV28; j_call: TRBJ2-5; cdr3_aa: CASSLYLGETQYF; cdr3_nt: TGTGCCAGCAGTTTATACCTCGGGGAGACCCAGTACTTC
d_call: -; v_call: TRBV7-6; j_call: TRBJ2-1; cdr3_aa: CASSSGSGNEQFF; cdr3_nt: TGTGCCAGCAGCTCAGGGTCCGGGAATGAGCAGTTCTTC
d_call: -; v_call: TRBV7-2; j_call: TRBJ2-3; cdr3_aa: CASTNWAGSTDTQYF; cdr3_nt: TGTGCCAGCACCAATTGGGCAGGCAGCACAGATACGCAGTATTTT
d_call: -; v_call: TRBV14; j_call: TRBJ2-3; cdr3_aa: CASSHTGTQYF; cdr3_nt: TGTGCCAGCAGCCATACCGGGACGCAGTATTTT
d_call: -; v_call: TRBV9; j_call: TRBJ1-2; cdr3_aa: CASSGWGAGDLYGYTF; cdr3_nt: TGTGCCAGCAGCGGATGGGGGGCGGGGGATCTTTATGGCTACACCTTC
d_call: TRBD2; v_call: TRBV14; j_call: TRBJ2-3; cdr3_aa: CASSLTSGGTDTQYF; cdr3_nt: TGTGCCAGCAGCCTGACTAGCGGGGGCACAGATACGCAGTATTTT
d_call: -; v_call: TRBV28; j_call: TRBJ2-7; cdr3_aa: CASSLSGAGVYREQYF; cdr3_nt: TGTGCCAGCAGTTTATCAGGGGCAGGGGTGTATCGCGAGCAGTACTTC
d_call: -; v_call: TRBV10-3; j_call: TRBJ1-5; cdr3_aa: CAISAVADQPQHF; cdr3_nt: TGTGCCATCAGTGCAGTCGCCGATCAGCCCCAGCATTTT
d_call: TRBD2; v_call: TRBV7-9; j_call: TRBJ2-3; cdr3_aa: CASSLLAGGPTDTQYF; cdr3_nt: TGTGCCAGCAGCTTATTAGCGGGGGGGCCCACAGATACGCAGTATTTT
d_call: -; v_call: TRBV7-9; j_call: TRBJ2-5; cdr3_aa: CASSPALGGSQETQYF; cdr3_nt: TGTGCCAGCAGCCCAGCACTAGGAGGATCCCAAGAGACCCAGTACTTC
d_call: TRBD1; v_call: TRBV28; j_call: TRBJ2-6; cdr3_aa: CASSGGQVNSGANVLTF; cdr3_nt: TGTGCCAGCAGTGGGGGACAGGTGAACTCTGGGGCCAACGTCCTGACTTTC
d_call: -; v_call: TRBV29-1; j_call: TRBJ2-5; cdr3_aa: CSVAGAGRTETQYF; cdr3_nt: TGCAGCGTTGCAGGCGCGGGGAGAACGGAGACCCAGTACTTC
d_call: TRBD1; v_call: TRBV11-2; j_call: TRBJ2-5; cdr3_aa: CASSPGQLKYQETQYF; cdr3_nt: TGTGCCAGCAGCCCGGGACAGCTGAAGTACCAAGAGACCCAGTACTTC
d_call: -; v_call: TRBV28; j_call: TRBJ2-7; cdr3_aa: CAGSLLGAEQYF; cdr3_nt: TGTGCCGGCAGTTTATTGGGGGCCGAGCAGTACTTC
d_call: -; v_call: TRBV6-5; j_call: TRBJ2-5; cdr3_aa: CASSQGRLGGTQYF; cdr3_nt: TGTGCCAGCAGTCAAGGACGCCTCGGAGGGACCCAGTACTTC
d_call: TRBD2; v_call: TRBV30; j_call: TRBJ2-7; cdr3_aa: CAWSTRGGGSYEQYF; cdr3_nt: TGTGCCTGGAGTACGCGGGGGGGCGGTTCATACGAGCAGTACTTC